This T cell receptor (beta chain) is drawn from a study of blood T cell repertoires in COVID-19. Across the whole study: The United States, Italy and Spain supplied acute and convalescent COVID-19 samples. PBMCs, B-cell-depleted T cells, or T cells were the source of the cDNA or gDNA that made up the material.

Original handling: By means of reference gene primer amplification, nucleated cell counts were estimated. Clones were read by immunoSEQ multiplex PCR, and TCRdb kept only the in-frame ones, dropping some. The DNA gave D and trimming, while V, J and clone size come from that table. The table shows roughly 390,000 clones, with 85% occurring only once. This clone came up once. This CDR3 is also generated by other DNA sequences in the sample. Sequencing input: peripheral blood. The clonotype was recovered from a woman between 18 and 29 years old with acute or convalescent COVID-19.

CDR3 DNA: TGTGCCAGCAGCTTGGCCGCAGGGGGCACAGATACGCAGTATTTT. Translating it yields CASSLAAGGTDTQYF. V gene TRBV5-4 combines with J gene TRBJ2-3; maybe TRBD1 (6 bases). V was cut by 0 bases and J by 1 base, with 9 bases left in between. The CDR3 runs to 15 residues. Germline V gives CDR1 SGHNT, CDR2 YYREEE (reference sequence). The full variable domain, rest sourced from reference TRBV5-4 and TRBJ2-3, is ETGVTQSPTHLIKTRGQQVTLRCSSQSGHNTVSWYQQALGQGPQFIFQYYREEENGRGNFPPRFSGLQFPNYSSELNVNALELDDSALYLCASSLAAGGTDTQYFGPGTRLTVL.